The sequence of this TCR beta chain was determined in a study of CD8 T cells in ankylosing spondylitis. The CDR3 has 13 residues. Germline CDR1 reads SNHLY; CDR2 reads FYNNEI. The V end lost 6 bases, the J end lost 5 bases, and 12 bases lay between the germline ends. Study-wide findings and caveats: What seemed typical of ankylosing spondylitis blood was a TCR beta motif built from under 10 highly homologous variants.

This clonotype was seen many times. Its antigen is as yet unknown. TCRdb recomputed calls from the 5' RACE reads with MiXCR, one row per CDR3 protein. The sample records about 36,000 distinct CDR3 sequences, 10% to 15% being singletons. The chain carries TRBV2 and TRBJ2-3, with a tentative D call TRBD1 (5 bases). The source is a male donor with ankylosing spondylitis. Material: synovial fluid, either unsorted or a sorted T cell fraction (not recorded which). The CDR3 sequence is CASRDLQGDTQYF. The CDR3 DNA follows: TGTGCCAGCAGGGACCTGCAGGGAGATACGCAGTATTTT.